Shown below are 24 T cell receptor beta chains from a single sample sequenced in a study of blood T cell repertoires in COVID-19. Profiled with immunoSEQ multiplex PCR; TCRdb holds only in-frame clones, not every one. The sample includes around 180,000 clones, around 82% of them seen just once. Sample: peripheral blood. The receptors derive from a woman aged 80 or older with active or convalescent COVID-19.

The chain couples TRBV28 to TRBJ1-1, with D perhaps matching TRBD1 (6 bases). The V end lost 2 bases, the J end lost 10 bases, and 17 bases lay between the germline ends. The CDR3 runs to 14 residues. From germline, CDR1 is MDHEN and CDR2 SYDVKM. CDR3 bases: TGTGCCAGCAGTTTAACAGGGTGGGAGTCGGGAGCTTTCTTT. It is translated as CASSLTGWESGAFF.

The rearrangement links TRBV7-3 to TRBJ2-5, with a possible D match to TRBD1 (6 bases). Germline CDR1 SGHTA, CDR2 FQGTGA. The CDR3 loop spans 12 amino acids. Trimming removed 5 bases from V and 9 bases from J, with 13 bases in between. As DNA, the CDR3 is TGTGCCAGCAGCATACAGGGTGGGGCCCAGTACTTC. Translating it yields CASSIQGGAQYF.

The chain recombines TRBV7-3 with TRBJ1-2; D is unresolved. Trimming took off 5 bases at V and 3 bases at J, with 10 bases between the two ends. Germline CDR1 is SGHTA and CDR2 is FQGTGA. This CDR3 is built from 13 residues. CDR3 DNA sequence: TGTGCCAGCAGCCTTTCGTCCGACTATGGCTACACCTTC. This translates into CASSLSSDYGYTF.

The rearrangement uses TRBV3-1 (or the pseudogene TRBV3-2) and TRBJ1-1, with unresolved D. The CDR3 has 13 residues. V lost 2 bases, J lost 5 bases, and 9 bases lay in between. CDR1 and CDR2 from the germline V gene are LGHDT and YNNKEL (reference sequence). This chain's CDR3 is CASSQFRETEAFF. The CDR3 DNA reads TGTGCCAGCAGCCAATTTAGGGAGACTGAAGCTTTCTTT.

The CDR3 is CSVEDFSSGNTIYF. CDR3 in DNA: TGCAGCGTTGAAGACTTCTCGTCTGGAAACACCATATATTTT. The chain couples TRBV29-1 to TRBJ1-3; D not certain. Per the germline V gene, CDR1 is SQVTM and CDR2 is ANQGSEA. V was pared by 0 bases and J by 1 base, with 7 bases between. This CDR3 is built from 14 residues.

V and J are TRBV19 and TRBJ2-3, with 9 bases that match TRBD2. Germline assignment: CDR1 LNHDA and CDR2 SQIVND (reference sequence). The CDR3 runs to 18 residues. The V segment lost 2 bases and the J segment 1 base; nucleotides outside the gene matches: 10. CDR3: CASSIKLAGPRGTDTQYF. CDR3 DNA sequence: TGTGCCAGTAGTATAAAGCTAGCGGGGCCACGGGGCACAGATACGCAGTATTTT.

V usage is TRBV24-1 and J usage is TRBJ1-4; D is unresolved. Germline V gives CDR1 KGHDR, CDR2 SFDVKD. This CDR3 region has 13 residues. The V gene lost 6 bases and the J gene lost 8 bases, with 12 bases spanning the gap. For the CDR3, the DNA is TGTGCCACCAGTTCCGGGTCTCGGGAAAAACTGTTTTTT. As protein: CATSSGSREKLFF.

The CDR3 DNA follows: TGCGCCAGCAGCCCCCGGACAGGCTCCTACAATGAGCAGTTCTTC. Protein: CASSPRTGSYNEQFF. The genes are TRBV23-1 and TRBJ2-1, with TRBD1 matching over 7 bases. TRBV23-1 is identified as an open reading frame with a role that is uncertain. CDR3 size: 15 residues. V lost 6 bases and J lost 0; bases outside the gene matches: 5.

The chain links TRBV5-4 to TRBJ1-3, with 10 bases identical to TRBD1. From germline, CDR1 is SGHNT and CDR2 YYREEE (reference sequence). V gave up 4 bases and J gave up 4 bases; unmatched junction bases: 5. The CDR3 is 15 residues long. The CDR3 sequence: CASSADRGRGNTIYF. Here the CDR3 DNA reads TGTGCCAGCAGCGCCGACAGGGGGCGAGGAAACACCATATATTTT.

The J gene is TRBJ2-2, the V gene TRBV28, with D maybe TRBD2 (5 bases). Germline V gene sequence: CDR1 MDHEN, CDR2 SYDVKM. The V gene lost 3 bases and the J gene lost 6 bases, with 14 bases spanning the gap. The CDR3 has 15 amino acids. The CDR3 region has the DNA TGTGCCAGCAGTTTCGGTCGGGGTACCGCCGGGGAGCTGTTTTTT. It is translated as CASSFGRGTAGELFF.

The chain is built from TRBV6-2 or TRBV6-3 and TRBJ2-7, with D maybe TRBD2 (6 bases). The CDR3 is made up of 12 amino acids. Germline V gene data show CDR1 as MNHEY and CDR2 as SVGEGT. Deletions cut 6 bases from V and 6 bases from J, with 12 bases between. The chain's CDR3 is CASSRTSSEQYF. CDR3 DNA sequence: TGTGCCAGCAGCCGTACTAGCTCCGAGCAGTACTTC.

The chain couples TRBV28 to TRBJ1-3; 7 bases align to TRBD1. V lost 6 bases to trimming and J lost 4 bases; unmatched junction nucleotides: 3. This CDR3 contains 13 residues. From germline, CDR1 is MDHEN and CDR2 SYDVKM. The CDR3 DNA follows: TGTGCCAGCAGAAGACAGGGCGGAAACACCATATATTTT. Translation gives CASRRQGGNTIYF.

The rearrangement joins TRBV9 to TRBJ2-1, with TRBD2 matching over 11 bases. Germline V gene sequence: CDR1 SGDLS, CDR2 YYNGEE. Trimming removed 3 bases from V and 7 bases from J; junction bases left unmatched: 9. The CDR3 is 16 residues long. CDR3 region: CASSARGASGRNEQFF. The DNA of the CDR3 is TGTGCCAGCAGCGCCAGAGGGGCTAGCGGGAGGAATGAGCAGTTCTTC.

The chain couples TRBV15 to TRBJ1-4, with no clear D. Germline CDR1 and CDR2: LNHNV and YYDKDF (reference sequence). Trimming shortened V by 3 bases and J by 0 bases, and 5 bases separated the two germline ends. The CDR3 has 14 residues. The CDR3 sequence is CATSRRTTNEKLFF. The CDR3 region has the DNA TGTGCCACCAGCAGGAGGACAACTAATGAAAAACTGTTTTTT.

This clone was seen a few times. The genes are TRBV4-2 and TRBJ2-3, with 13 bases aligning to TRBD2. The CDR3 has 19 residues. Trimming at V came to 0 bases and at J to 0 bases, leaving 6 bases not matched to a gene. CDR1 LGHNA and CDR2 YNFKEQ come from the germline V gene. The DNA of the CDR3 is TGTGCCAGCAGCCAAGATCCCAGACTAGCGGGGGGAAGCACAGATACGCAGTATTTT. Encoded protein: CASSQDPRLAGGSTDTQYF.

This chain uses TRBV28 with TRBJ1-1, with TRBD1 matching 9 bases. This CDR3 has 15 residues. The V segment lost 6 bases and the J segment 1 base; nucleotides outside the gene matches: 6. CDR1 is MDHEN, CDR2 SYDVKM, per germline. The CDR3 protein is CASRLPGQGNTEAFF. Here the CDR3 DNA reads TGTGCCAGCAGACTTCCGGGACAGGGGAACACTGAAGCTTTCTTT.

This rearrangement joins TRBV7-2 to TRBJ1-2; D is unclear. Trimming stripped 1 base from V and 7 bases from J, with 10 bases between. The CDR3 runs 13 residues. From germline, CDR1 is SGHTA and CDR2 FQGNSA. The CDR3, as DNA: TGTGCCAGCAGCTTAGTAGGTGCAGGTGGCTACACCTTC. Its protein is CASSLVGAGGYTF.

The genes are TRBV5-1 and TRBJ1-2, with D perhaps matching TRBD1 (5 bases). CDR1 is SGHRS, CDR2 YFSETQ, per germline. The length of the CDR3 is 14 residues. V was shortened by 1 base and J by 8 bases, with 15 bases between the two germline ends. CDR3 DNA: TGCGCCAGCAGCTTGCAGGGAGGGATTCAAGGCTACACCTTC. Translated: CASSLQGGIQGYTF.

In its sample, this clone was seen once. The rearrangement links TRBV3-1 (or the pseudogene TRBV3-2) to TRBJ2-1; 9 bases are a match to TRBD1. The V segment lost 5 bases and the J segment 5 bases; nucleotides outside the gene matches: 7. Germline values: CDR1 LGHDT, CDR2 YNNKEL (reference sequence). The CDR3 has 15 amino acids. The CDR3 sequence: CASSAGTGFNNEQFF. The CDR3 nucleotides are TGTGCCAGCAGCGCCGGGACAGGGTTTAACAATGAGCAGTTCTTC.

Here the CDR3 reads CASISLAGDTEAFF. As DNA, the CDR3 is TGTGCCAGCATTTCGCTTGCGGGGGATACTGAAGCTTTCTTT. The chain uses TRBV2 and TRBJ1-1; D may be TRBD1 (5 bases). CDR3 length equals 14 residues. Germline values: CDR1 SNHLY, CDR2 FYNNEI. V lost 7 bases, J lost 5 bases, and 17 bases lay in between.

The chain couples TRBV19 to TRBJ2-3; D is unclear. V lost 1 base, J lost 2 bases, and 10 bases lay in between. CDR1 LNHDA and CDR2 SQIVND come from the germline V gene (reference sequence). This CDR3 is 15 amino acids long. The CDR3 nucleotides read TGTGCCAGTAGTATAGTACGCGGCATCACAGATACGCAGTATTTT. Protein sequence: CASSIVRGITDTQYF.

This chain links TRBV5-1 with TRBJ1-1; TRBD1 matches at 9 bases. The ends lost 4 bases at V and 1 base at J; junction bases unmatched: 2. Germline-derived CDR1 and CDR2 are SGHRS and YFSETQ. This CDR3 comprises 14 residues. CDR3: CASSIQGANTEAFF. The CDR3 bases are TGCGCCAGCAGCATACAGGGGGCGAACACTGAAGCTTTCTTT.

The chain is built from TRBV6-5 and TRBJ1-1; D is uncertain. With 6 bases removed from V and 1 base from J, the gap between germline ends came to 12 bases. The CDR3 extends over 14 amino acids. CDR1 and CDR2 from the germline V gene are MNHEY and SVGAGI. CDR3 sequence reads: CASRERSRNTEAFF. The CDR3 DNA follows: TGTGCCAGCAGAGAGCGGAGCCGGAACACTGAAGCTTTCTTT.

This CDR3 reads CASSVRGGTSGSSSYNEQFF. The CDR3 DNA is TGTGCCAGCAGCGTAAGGGGGGGGACTAGCGGAAGCAGCTCCTACAATGAGCAGTTCTTC. The J gene is TRBJ2-1, the V gene TRBV9, with TRBD2 matching 11 bases. Germline lookup yields CDR1 SGDLS and CDR2 YYNGEE. With 1 base clipped from V and 0 bases from J, the junction kept 12 bases outside the gene matches. The CDR3 extends over 20 amino acids.